Shown below are 9 T cell receptor beta chains from a single sample sequenced in a study of blood T cell repertoires in COVID-19. The method was immunoSEQ multiplex PCR; TCRdb's version includes in-frame clones alone and lacks a portion of them. The sample records roughly 240,000 clones, about 82% being singletons. Material: peripheral blood. Receptor source: a woman older than 75 with COVID-19, enrolled during active disease.

The chain carries TRBV21-1 and TRBJ2-5; the D call of TRBD2 is as the table states it, not checked on the DNA. TRBV21-1 is termed a pseudogene. The CDR3 has 14 residues. DNA for the CDR3: TGTGCCAGAGCCACCGGGACTAGCCCGGAGACCCAGTACTTC. Its protein product is CARATGTSPETQYF.

Here the CDR3 reads CASRWTGEAFF. CDR3 bases: TGTGCCAGCAGATGGACAGGGGAAGCTTTCTTT. The V call is TRBV6-5, the J call TRBJ1-1, with TRBD1 matching over 8 bases. V lost 6 bases, J lost 8 bases, and 2 bases stayed unmatched. This CDR3 region has 11 residues. Looked up from germline, CDR1 is MNHEY and CDR2 is SVGAGI.

The CDR3 nucleotides read TGTGCCATCAGTCCGGGACAGGGAGGAAACACCATATATTTT. It encodes CAISPGQGGNTIYF. The chain joins TRBV10-3 to TRBJ1-3; TRBD1 aligns across 9 bases. J was trimmed by 4 bases and V by 5 bases; bases with no gene match: 3. There are 14 residues in the CDR3. Germline CDR1 is ENHRY and CDR2 is SYGVKD.

V gene TRBV19 combines with J gene TRBJ2-1; TRBD1 aligns across 11 bases. Trimming cost V 5 bases and J 0 bases; bases outside gene matches: 12. CDR1 and CDR2 (germline): LNHDA, SQIVND (reference sequence). The CDR3 contains 19 residues. CDR3 nucleotides: TGTGCCAGTAGTTCACCCGGACAGGGGGCGTCGAGCTCCTACAATGAGCAGTTCTTC. Encoded protein: CASSSPGQGASSSYNEQFF.

The chain joins TRBV7-3 to TRBJ2-2, with 10 nucleotides matching TRBD1. The germline V gene has CDR1 SGHTA and CDR2 FQGTGA. V dropped 4 bases and J dropped 7; count of bases not matched to a gene: 6. The CDR3 runs to 15 residues. The CDR3 region is CASSSRDRGGGELFF. Here the CDR3 DNA reads TGTGCCAGCAGCTCCCGGGACAGGGGTGGCGGGGAGCTGTTTTTT.

The chain employs TRBV9 and TRBJ1-4; tentatively, D is TRBD1 (6 bases). V was cut by 4 bases and J by 2 bases, with 9 bases left in between. The germline gives CDR1 SGDLS, CDR2 YYNGEE. CDR3 length: 14 residues. The CDR3 here is CASSQGSTNEKLFF. The CDR3, as DNA: TGTGCCAGCAGCCAGGGGTCTACTAATGAAAAACTGTTTTTT.

CDR3 protein: CASSLTQGGGYTF. The CDR3, as DNA: TGTGCCAGCTCACTAACTCAAGGGGGCGGCTACACCTTC. This chain joins TRBV18 and TRBJ1-2; 7 nucleotides align to TRBD1. Trimming took 4 bases from V and 8 from J; bases not matched to a gene: 7. Germline CDR1 KGHSH, CDR2 LQKENI. The CDR3 spans 13 residues.

The genes are TRBV2 and TRBJ2-5; D is possibly TRBD1 (6 bases). Trimming shortened V by 5 bases and J by 3 bases, and 7 bases separated the two germline ends. The germline CDR1 and CDR2 sequences are SNHLY and FYNNEI. The CDR3 has 12 residues. CDR3 residues: CASSQGKETQYF. The CDR3 region has the DNA TGTGCCAGCAGTCAGGGGAAAGAGACCCAGTACTTC. Complete variable domain (other parts from reference TRBV2 and TRBJ2-5): EPEVTQTPSHQVTQMGQEVILRCVPISNHLYFYWYRQILGQKVEFLVSFYNNEISEKSEIFDDQFSVERPDGSNFTLKIRSTKLEDSAMYFCASSQGKETQYFGPGTRLLVL.

The chain has TRBV28 and TRBJ2-2; a possible D gene is TRBD1 (5 bases). The CDR3 contains 17 residues. Trimming cost V 2 bases and J 5 bases, with 18 bases left between them. Germline assignment: CDR1 MDHEN and CDR2 SYDVKM. As DNA, the CDR3 is TGTGCCAGCAGTTTAAGGGGTAGGCTGGCTCTGACCGGGGAGCTGTTTTTT. Translating gives CASSLRGRLALTGELFF. Together with reference TRBV28 and TRBJ2-2, the CDR3 gives the full variable domain: DVKVTQSSRYLVKRTGEKVFLECVQDMDHENMFWYRQDPGLGLRLIYFSYDVKMKEKGDIPEGYSVSREKKERFSLILESASTNQTSMYLCASSLRGRLALTGELFFGEGSRLTVL.